The clone carrying this TCR beta chain was recorded a few times. The data were obtained in a study of T cells after yellow fever vaccination. Study-wide results and limits: Abundant clonotypes from the bulk population could get into FACS-sorted repertoires as contaminants.

V shed 0 bases and J 8 bases; nucleotides not matched to a gene: 8. Per germline, CDR1 SGHDT and CDR2 YYEEEE. CDR3 length equals 15 residues. Generation of TCR cDNA used 5'RACE template switching (which added a universal primer site and UMIs). Each CDR3 protein gets one entry after TCRdb re-called the 5' RACE reads with MiXCR. The table has around 26,000 distinct CDR3 sequences, 3% to 4% seen once. The chain is built from TRBV5-6 and TRBJ1-2; TRBD1 matches 9 bases. The sequence was obtained from a man aged 18 to 30 who received the YFV17D yellow fever vaccine. Sequencing was performed on PBMCs, either bulk or a sorted T-cell subset (CD4+, CD8+, memory, or dextramer-sorted; not recorded which), taken roughly seven weeks after the first yellow fever vaccination. CDR3 coding DNA: TGTGCCAGCAGCTTGGGAAACTACAGGGGGCCCGGCTACACCTTC. This encodes CASSLGNYRGPGYTF.